This record concerns one T cell receptor (beta chain) sequence. Its target is not known. These data come from a study of post-analysis software for immune sequencing data. Across the study: As for disease course, relapsing-remitting, secondary progressive and progressive-relapsing multiple sclerosis were all included. Notes on the study in general: Patients with multiple sclerosis recorded significantly lower normalized Chao1 diversity than controls, the study found. Controls showed lower frequencies than patients for a few TRBV segments, and TRBV5-6, TRBV5-1 and TRBV20-1 were among these.

The CDR3 length is 17 residues. Per the germline V gene, CDR1 is SGHTA and CDR2 is FQGNSA. J was trimmed by 1 base and V by 5 bases; bases with no gene match: 8. Unique molecular identifiers tagged the TCR beta cDNA libraries. The T cell input of about 0.85 to 10 million gave hundreds of thousands of cDNA molecules. TCRdb fed the PCR reads into MiXCR, producing one record per CDR3 protein. The data contain 700,000 to 800,000 distinct CDR3 sequences, 25% to 30% of them singletons. The specimen was blood. This receptor was taken from a girl between 5 and 17 years old with multiple sclerosis. The rearrangement joins TRBV7-2 to TRBJ2-2; 9 nucleotides agree with TRBD1. The CDR3 here is CASSLQGAPLNTGELFF. The CDR3 DNA sequence: TGTGCCAGCAGCCTACAGGGGGCGCCGCTGAACACCGGGGAGCTGTTTTTT.